Shown below are 32 T cell receptor beta chains from a single sample sequenced in a study of T cell responses to AZD1222 COVID-19 vaccine. Some clones are missing from TCRdb's copy, which holds only in-frame ones; the method was immunoSEQ multiplex PCR. The repertoire holds approximately 100,000 clones, 90% seen once, with 1.3% in the top ten. The source material was peripheral blood, sampled on day 0 of AZD1222 vaccination. These TCRs come from an adult in good health.

The chain employs TRBV10-3 and TRBJ2-1; 15 positions agree with TRBD2. Germline V gene sequence: CDR1 ENHRY, CDR2 SYGVKD. V trimming: 6 bases; J trimming: 0 bases; junction bases outside the gene matches: 15. The CDR3 is made up of 21 amino acids. The CDR3, as DNA: TGTGCCATCAGGAGGGCAAGGACCGGGACTAGCGGGGGGCCCTCCTACAATGAGCAGTTCTTC. Its protein product is CAIRRARTGTSGGPSYNEQFF.

V gene TRBV6-1 combines with J gene TRBJ1-5; D may be TRBD1 (5 bases). V lost 4 bases to trimming and J lost 1 base, with 14 bases between them. This CDR3 has 16 amino acids. Germline CDR1 MNHNS, CDR2 SASEGT. The CDR3 here is CASSAFSDTSNQPQHF. As DNA, the CDR3 is TGTGCCAGCAGTGCGTTTTCGGACACCAGCAATCAGCCCCAGCATTTT.

The chain couples TRBV11-2 to TRBJ2-7; D call uncertain. V lost 5 bases and J lost 5, with 16 bases in between. The CDR3 extends over 14 amino acids. Germline values: CDR1 SGHAT, CDR2 FQNNGV. This CDR3 is CASSTTNRPDEQYF. As DNA, the CDR3 is TGTGCCAGCAGCACGACCAACAGACCCGACGAGCAGTACTTC. Full variable domain (outside the CDR3, taken from reference TRBV11-2 and TRBJ2-7): EAGVAQSPRYKIIEKRQSVAFWCNPISGHATLYWYQQILGQGPKLLIQFQNNGVVDDSQLPKDRFSAERLKGVDSTLKIQPAKLEDSAVYLCASSTTNRPDEQYFGPGTRLTVT.

The rearrangement uses TRBV18 and TRBJ1-1; D may be TRBD1 (5 bases). There are 14 residues in the CDR3. Germline CDR1 and CDR2: KGHSH and LQKENI. Trimming removed 5 bases from V and 5 bases from J, with 15 bases in between. CDR3 amino acids: CASSLDIEGTEAFF. The CDR3 region has the DNA TGTGCCAGCTCATTGGACATCGAGGGGACTGAAGCTTTCTTT.

The chain carries TRBV19 and TRBJ2-5; 9 nucleotides line up with TRBD2. V was clipped by 5 bases and J by 2 bases; unmatched bases: 6. Germline CDR1 is LNHDA and CDR2 is SQIVND (reference sequence). The CDR3 has 15 amino acids. Written as DNA, the CDR3 is TGTGCCAGTAGTTCAGCGGGGGGCGAACAAGAGACCCAGTACTTC. This sequence encodes CASSSAGGEQETQYF.

The chain uses TRBV7-2 and TRBJ2-1, with a tentative D call TRBD2 (6 bases). The germline CDR1 and CDR2 sequences are SGHTA and FQGNSA. The CDR3 totals 16 residues. V lost 1 base, J lost 3 bases, and 13 bases lay in between. As DNA, the CDR3 is TGTGCCAGCAGCTTAGTAAGGGCGGGGAGCTACAATGAGCAGTTCTTC. Translating gives CASSLVRAGSYNEQFF.

The V and J genes are TRBV7-8 and TRBJ2-3, with D possibly being TRBD1 (6 bases). Germline CDR1 and CDR2: SGHVS and FQNEAQ. The CDR3 sequence is 15 residues long. Between the trimmed V and J ends, which lost 2 bases and 2 bases, there was a span of 11 bases. The CDR3, as DNA: TGTGCCAGCAGCTTAAGGGGGTTAGCCACAGATACGCAGTATTTT. It encodes CASSLRGLATDTQYF.

This clone is a singleton in its sample. The chain employs TRBV6-6 and TRBJ1-5; D remains unclear. The CDR3 consists of 16 residues. Germline V gives CDR1 MNHNY, CDR2 SVGAGI (reference sequence). With 0 bases removed from V and 0 bases from J, the gap between germline ends came to 9 bases. Here the CDR3 DNA reads TGTGCCAGCAGTTACTCCCAACACTATAGCAATCAGCCCCAGCATTTT. It encodes CASSYSQHYSNQPQHF.

The rearrangement links TRBV6-5 to TRBJ1-4; the match to TRBD1 covers 8 bases. CDR3 length equals 15 residues. The junction had 9 bases not matched to a gene; V was cut back by 5 bases and J by 7 bases. CDR1 is MNHEY and CDR2 is SVGAGI in the germline V gene. The chain's CDR3 is CASSNLQGASEKLFF. The CDR3 DNA is TGTGCCAGCAGTAACCTTCAGGGGGCTAGTGAAAAACTGTTTTTT.

The rearrangement links TRBV27 to TRBJ1-5; D perhaps matches TRBD1 (5 bases). CDR3 length equals 16 residues. Trimming cost V 1 base and J 0 bases, with 10 bases left between them. Germline values: CDR1 MNHEY, CDR2 SMNVEV (reference sequence). CDR3 nucleotide sequence: TGTGCCAGCAGTTTATTAGCAGGGTATAGCAATCAGCCCCAGCATTTT. It is translated as CASSLLAGYSNQPQHF.

The chain recombines TRBV19 with TRBJ2-5; D call uncertain. V shed 1 base and J shed 4 bases, with 7 bases lying between them. CDR3 length: 13 residues. Per germline, CDR1 LNHDA and CDR2 SQIVND (reference sequence). The CDR3 is CASSIAHPETQYF. The CDR3 DNA follows: TGTGCCAGTAGTATAGCCCACCCAGAGACCCAGTACTTC.

The chain recombines TRBV5-1 with TRBJ1-2; D is unresolved. V shed 0 bases and J shed 5 bases, with 11 bases lying between them. Germline lookup yields CDR1 SGHRS and CDR2 YFSETQ. This CDR3 region has 14 residues. The CDR3 DNA reads as TGCGCCAGCAGCTTGGGTCAGACTACGTATGGCTACACCTTC. Amino acid sequence: CASSLGQTTYGYTF. Complete variable domain (other parts from reference TRBV5-1 and TRBJ1-2): KAGVTQTPRYLIKTRGQQVTLSCSPISGHRSVSWYQQTPGQGLQFLFEYFSETQRNKGNFPGRFSGRQFSNSRSEMNVSTLELGDSALYLCASSLGQTTYGYTFGSGTRLTVV.

The chain links TRBV28 to TRBJ1-1, with 11 nucleotides matching TRBD1. V shed 6 bases, J shed 3 bases, and the junction held 12 bases outside the gene matches. This CDR3 comprises 17 residues. Germline V gene lookup returns CDR1 MDHEN and CDR2 SYDVKM. This CDR3 is CASSLLDRGRWDTEAFF. DNA of the CDR3: TGTGCCAGCAGCCTCCTGGACAGGGGGCGATGGGACACTGAAGCTTTCTTT.

The V and J genes are TRBV19 and TRBJ1-6, with 7 bases fitting TRBD1. Germline V gene sequence: CDR1 LNHDA, CDR2 SQIVND (reference sequence). J lost 6 bases, V lost 5 bases, and 10 bases had no gene match. This CDR3 comprises 16 residues. CDR3 amino acids: CASSPSTGPGNSPLHF. The CDR3 DNA reads as TGTGCCAGTAGTCCCTCGACAGGGCCGGGTAATTCACCCCTCCACTTT.

The V and J genes are TRBV28 and TRBJ2-7, with TRBD2 identical over 7 bases. Germline CDR1 and CDR2: MDHEN and SYDVKM. The CDR3 runs to 14 residues. The J segment lost 2 bases and the V segment lost 6 bases, leaving 7 bases of the junction unmatched. In nucleotides, the CDR3 is TGTGCCAGCAGAGCTCCGGGACTACCCTACGAGCAGTACTTC. It specifies CASRAPGLPYEQYF.

The chain recombines TRBV2 with TRBJ2-7, with D perhaps given as TRBD1 or TRBD2 (5 bases each). The CDR3 runs to 13 residues. Germline loops: CDR1 SNHLY, CDR2 FYNNEI. The V end lost 11 bases, the J end lost 2 bases, and 16 bases lay between the germline ends. CDR3 region: CASARDRTYEQYF. The DNA of the CDR3 is TGTGCCTCGGCTCGGGACCGGACCTACGAGCAGTACTTC.

This chain connects TRBV6-5 to TRBJ2-3; D is uncertain. Per germline, CDR1 MNHEY and CDR2 SVGAGI. The CDR3 sequence is 15 residues long. V was pared by 0 bases and J by 2 bases, with 9 bases between. CDR3 bases: TGTGCCAGCAGTTACTCGGCCACCTTCACAGATACGCAGTATTTT. Its protein is CASSYSATFTDTQYF.

The V and J genes are TRBV24-1 and TRBJ1-2, with D hard to call. The CDR3 extends over 12 amino acids. Per germline, CDR1 KGHDR and CDR2 SFDVKD. Trimming pared 2 bases from V and 4 bases from J, leaving 4 bases between. The CDR3 sequence is CATSDWGYGYTF. The DNA for the CDR3 is TGTGCCACCAGTGATTGGGGCTATGGCTACACCTTC.

This chain links TRBV11-2 with TRBJ1-2; D is perhaps TRBD1 (5 bases). Germline-derived CDR1 and CDR2 are SGHAT and FQNNGV. With 2 bases removed from V and 7 bases from J, the gap between germline ends came to 8 bases. The CDR3 extends over 12 amino acids. As DNA, the CDR3 is TGTGCCAGCAGCTTAAACAGGCTTGGCTACACCTTC. The encoded protein is CASSLNRLGYTF.

This clone was observed a single time. This chain joins TRBV28 and TRBJ1-2; TRBD1 matches 7 bases. There are 14 residues in the CDR3. With 3 bases clipped from V and 6 bases from J, the junction kept 7 bases outside the gene matches. Germline CDR1 and CDR2: MDHEN and SYDVKM. CDR3 nucleotides: TGTGCCAGCAGTTTGTTTGGACAGGCAAATGGCTACACCTTC. It codes for CASSLFGQANGYTF.

This chain connects TRBV7-3 to TRBJ2-3, with 8 bases aligning to TRBD2. Germline V gene data show CDR1 as SGHTA and CDR2 as FQGTGA. V trimming: 5 bases; J trimming: 3 bases; junction bases outside the gene matches: 7. The CDR3 covers 15 residues. In DNA form, the CDR3 reads TGTGCCAGCAGCGTTAGCGGGGTGGAAACAGATACGCAGTATTTT. This translates into CASSVSGVETDTQYF.

The gene calls are TRBV14 and TRBJ1-2; D gene ambiguous. The germline CDR1 and CDR2 sequences are SGHDN and FVKESK. The CDR3 contains 12 residues. V was clipped by 4 bases and J by 7 bases, with 10 bases between them. The CDR3 DNA is TGTGCCAGCAGCCCGCAGCGGGGTGGCTACACCTTC. This encodes CASSPQRGGYTF.

The chain combines TRBV14 with TRBJ2-3; unclear D gene. Trimming shortened V by 0 bases and J by 4 bases, and 5 bases separated the two germline ends. This CDR3 has 13 residues. Germline V CDR1 and CDR2: SGHDN, FVKESK. The CDR3 reads CASSQDPPDTQYF. The CDR3 bases are TGTGCCAGCAGCCAAGATCCGCCAGATACGCAGTATTTT.

This chain uses TRBV19 with TRBJ1-5; D might be TRBD1 (5 bases). Trimming took 7 bases from V and 0 from J, leaving 13 bases between them. The germline gives CDR1 LNHDA, CDR2 SQIVND (reference sequence). The CDR3 totals 15 residues. CDR3 in DNA: TGTGCCAGTAATACCGGGGGTTATAGCAATCAGCCCCAGCATTTT. Translation gives CASNTGGYSNQPQHF.

The chain links TRBV7-9 to TRBJ1-4; no definite D call. The CDR3 consists of 15 residues. V lost 3 bases to trimming and J lost 0 bases, with 8 bases between them. Germline CDR1 is SEHNR and CDR2 is FQNEAQ (reference sequence). CDR3 nucleotide sequence: TGTGCCAGCAGCTTTCATACGACAACTAATGAAAAACTGTTTTTT. The encoded protein is CASSFHTTTNEKLFF.

The chain recombines TRBV5-1 with TRBJ2-7; TRBD1 aligns across 9 bases. V lost 2 bases, J lost 2 bases, and 11 bases stayed unmatched. The germline V gene encodes CDR1 SGHRS and CDR2 YFSETQ. This CDR3 spans 17 amino acids. The CDR3 region has the DNA TGCGCCAGCAGCTTAGGATTTGCGGGACAGGGAACCTACGAGCAGTACTTC. It yields the protein CASSLGFAGQGTYEQYF.

V and J are TRBV30 and TRBJ1-2, with TRBD1 as a possible D gene (5 bases). V gave up 1 base and J gave up 6 bases, with 12 bases separating them. CDR1 GTSNPN and CDR2 SVGIG come from the germline V gene (reference sequence). CDR3 length equals 13 residues. The CDR3 DNA reads TGTGCCTGGAGTGACTGGGAGGGGAATGGCTACACCTTC. Amino acid sequence: CAWSDWEGNGYTF. Full variable domain (remainder filled in from reference TRBV30 and TRBJ1-2): SQTIHQWPATLVQPVGSPLSLECTVEGTSNPNLYWYRQAAGRGLQLLFYSVGIGQISSEVPQNLSASRPQDRQFILSSKKLLLSDSGFYLCAWSDWEGNGYTFGSGTRLTVV.

V usage is TRBV6-5 and J usage is TRBJ2-5; D is perhaps TRBD1 or TRBD2 (6 bases each). CDR1 and CDR2 from the germline V gene are MNHEY and SVGAGI. Trimming stripped 1 base from V and 2 bases from J, with 14 bases between. CDR3 length: 16 amino acids. In DNA, the CDR3 is TGTGCCAGCAGTTACTTCGCTTCGGGGGCACAAGAGACCCAGTACTTC. Translating it yields CASSYFASGAQETQYF.

The rearrangement joins TRBV9 to TRBJ2-3; D may be TRBD1 or TRBD2 (5 bases each). Trimming pared 0 bases from V and 5 bases from J, leaving 16 bases between. Germline values: CDR1 SGDLS, CDR2 YYNGEE. The CDR3 runs 16 residues. Here the CDR3 reads CASSVEGSPVEDTQYF. CDR3 DNA: TGTGCCAGCAGCGTAGAGGGGAGCCCAGTTGAAGATACGCAGTATTTT.

V is TRBV7-3 and J is TRBJ1-1; TRBD1 matches at 7 bases. CDR1 and CDR2 from the germline V gene are SGHTA and FQGTGA. Trimming removed 5 bases from V and 6 bases from J; junction bases left unmatched: 6. The CDR3 sequence is 13 residues long. CDR3 sequence (DNA): TGTGCCAGCAGCGCCACAGGGGAGTCTGAAGCTTTCTTT. Its translation is CASSATGESEAFF.

The V gene is TRBV5-6, the J gene TRBJ1-4; D remains ambiguous. Germline assignment: CDR1 SGHDT and CDR2 YYEEEE. V lost 1 base to trimming and J lost 0 bases, with 10 bases between them. This CDR3 has 16 amino acids. CDR3 protein: CASSLRGGSTNEKLFF. In nucleotides, the CDR3 is TGTGCCAGCAGCTTGCGAGGCGGTTCAACTAATGAAAAACTGTTTTTT.

J is TRBJ1-5 and V is TRBV3-1 (or the pseudogene TRBV3-2); maybe TRBD1 (5 bases). Germline V gene data show CDR1 as LGHDT and CDR2 as YNNKEL (reference sequence). This CDR3 spans 14 amino acids. V lost 4 bases and J 6 bases, leaving 13 bases between the germline ends. The CDR3 region is CASSRPGAGQPQHF. CDR3 nucleotide sequence: TGTGCCAGCAGCCGCCCTGGGGCGGGTCAGCCCCAGCATTTT.